This T cell receptor (beta chain) was documented in a study of blood T cell repertoires in COVID-19. Study details: Researchers got acute and convalescent COVID-19 samples from the United States, Italy and Spain. PBMCs, B-cell-depleted T cells, or T cells provided the cDNA or gDNA that made up the material.

Original data processing: Quantification of nucleated cells was approximated via reference gene primer amplification. This table comes from immunoSEQ multiplex PCR, and its TCRdb copy is limited to in-frame clones, with some not included. Clone size and the V and J calls come from that table; the DNA yielded D and trimming. The data contain 40,000 to 50,000 clones, roughly 80% of them seen just once; the ten biggest clones take up roughly 5%. This clone has a handful of counts. Trimming shortened V by 2 bases and J by 5 bases, and 6 bases separated the two germline ends. Germline V gene sequence: CDR1 LNHNV, CDR2 YYDKDF (reference sequence). The CDR3 is made up of 12 amino acids.

The receptor comes from a man between 50 and 59 years old with active COVID-19. The sample was peripheral blood. The chain recombines TRBV15 with TRBJ2-5; no clear D. The CDR3 bases are TGTGCCACCAGCAGACAGAAGGAGACCCAGTACTTC. It is translated as CATSRQKETQYF.